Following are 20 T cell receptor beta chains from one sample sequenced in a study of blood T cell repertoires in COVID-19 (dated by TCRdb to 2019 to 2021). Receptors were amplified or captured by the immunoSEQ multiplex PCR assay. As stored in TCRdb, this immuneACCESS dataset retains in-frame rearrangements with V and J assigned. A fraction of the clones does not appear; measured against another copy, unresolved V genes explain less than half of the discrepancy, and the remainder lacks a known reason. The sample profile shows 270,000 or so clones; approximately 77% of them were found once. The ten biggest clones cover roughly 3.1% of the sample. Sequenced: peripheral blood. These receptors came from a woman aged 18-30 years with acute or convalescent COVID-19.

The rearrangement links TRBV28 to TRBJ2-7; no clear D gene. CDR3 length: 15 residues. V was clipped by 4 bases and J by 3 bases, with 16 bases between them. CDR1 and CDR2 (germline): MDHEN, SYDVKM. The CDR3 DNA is TGTGCCAGCAGTTCCAACCTCCAGATTGACTACGAGCAGTACTTC. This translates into CASSSNLQIDYEQYF.

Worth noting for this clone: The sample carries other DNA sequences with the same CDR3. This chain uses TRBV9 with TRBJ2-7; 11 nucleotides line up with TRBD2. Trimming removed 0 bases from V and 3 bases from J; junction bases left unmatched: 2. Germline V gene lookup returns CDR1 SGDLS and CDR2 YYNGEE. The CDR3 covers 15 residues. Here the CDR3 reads CASSVGGTSGYEQYF. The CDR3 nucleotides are TGTGCCAGCAGCGTAGGGGGGACTAGCGGCTACGAGCAGTACTTC.

Written as DNA, the CDR3 is TGCGCCAGCAGCTTGGGGGACAGGGTTAACACTGAAGCTTTCTTT. This encodes CASSLGDRVNTEAFF. The rearrangement uses TRBV5-1 and TRBJ1-1; 9 nucleotides align to TRBD1. The CDR3 has 15 amino acids. CDR1 is SGHRS and CDR2 is YFSETQ in the germline V gene. V lost 0 bases to trimming and J lost 2 bases; unmatched junction nucleotides: 2. Looking up the rest from reference TRBV5-1 and TRBJ1-1 gives the full variable domain: KAGVTQTPRYLIKTRGQQVTLSCSPISGHRSVSWYQQTPGQGLQFLFEYFSETQRNKGNFPGRFSGRQFSNSRSEMNVSTLELGDSALYLCASSLGDRVNTEAFFGQGTRLTVV.

This CDR3 is CASSFGDRIGYTF. DNA of the CDR3: TGTGCCAGCAGTTTCGGGGACAGGATTGGCTACACCTTC. V is TRBV28 and J is TRBJ1-2, with 8 bases matching TRBD1. The length of the CDR3 is 13 residues. The germline gives CDR1 MDHEN, CDR2 SYDVKM. The V gene end was trimmed by 3 bases and the J gene end by 7 bases; junction bases not matched to a gene: 4.

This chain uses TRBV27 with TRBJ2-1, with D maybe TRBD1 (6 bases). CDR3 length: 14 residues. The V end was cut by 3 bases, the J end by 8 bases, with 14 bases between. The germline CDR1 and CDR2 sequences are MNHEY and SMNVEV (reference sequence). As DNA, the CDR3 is TGTGCCAGCAGTTTCTCCACAGGGTACGATGAGCAGTTCTTC. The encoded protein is CASSFSTGYDEQFF.

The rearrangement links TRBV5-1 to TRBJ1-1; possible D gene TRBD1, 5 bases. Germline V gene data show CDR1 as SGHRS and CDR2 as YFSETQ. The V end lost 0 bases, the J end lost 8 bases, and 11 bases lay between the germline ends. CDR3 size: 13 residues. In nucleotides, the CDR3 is TGCGCCAGCAGCTTGGATCCGGGACTGGAAGCTTTCTTT. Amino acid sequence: CASSLDPGLEAFF.

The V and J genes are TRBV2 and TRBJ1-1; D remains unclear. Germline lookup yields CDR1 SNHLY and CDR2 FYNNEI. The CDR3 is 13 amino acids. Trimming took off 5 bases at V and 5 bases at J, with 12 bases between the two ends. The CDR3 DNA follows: TGTGCCAGCAGTAGGGAAGGAGGGACTGAAGCTTTCTTT. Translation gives CASSREGGTEAFF.

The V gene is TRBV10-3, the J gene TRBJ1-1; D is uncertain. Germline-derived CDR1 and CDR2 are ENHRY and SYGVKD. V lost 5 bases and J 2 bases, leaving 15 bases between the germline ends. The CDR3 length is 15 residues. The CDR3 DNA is TGTGCCATCAGTCCGGGTGGCAGTTCAAACACTGAAGCTTTCTTT. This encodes CAISPGGSSNTEAFF.

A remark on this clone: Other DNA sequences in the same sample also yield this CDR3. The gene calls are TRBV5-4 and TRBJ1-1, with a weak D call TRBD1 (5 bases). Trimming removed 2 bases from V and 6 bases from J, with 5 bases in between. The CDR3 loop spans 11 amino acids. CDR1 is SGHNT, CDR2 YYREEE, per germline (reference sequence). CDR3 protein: CASSLGAEAFF. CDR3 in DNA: TGTGCCAGCAGCTTAGGGGCTGAAGCTTTCTTT.

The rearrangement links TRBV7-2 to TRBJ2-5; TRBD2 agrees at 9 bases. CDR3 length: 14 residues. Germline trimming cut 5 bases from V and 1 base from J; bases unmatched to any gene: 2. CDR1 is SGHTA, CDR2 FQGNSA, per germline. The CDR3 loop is CASSGGRAQETQYF. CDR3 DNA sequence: TGTGCCAGCAGCGGCGGGAGGGCCCAAGAGACCCAGTACTTC.

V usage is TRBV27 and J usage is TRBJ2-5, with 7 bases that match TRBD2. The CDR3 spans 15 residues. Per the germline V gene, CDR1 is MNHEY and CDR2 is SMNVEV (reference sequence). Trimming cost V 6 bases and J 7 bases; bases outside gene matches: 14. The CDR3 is CASRGTNRYQWTQYF. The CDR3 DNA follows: TGTGCCAGCAGGGGGACTAACCGGTATCAGTGGACCCAGTACTTC.

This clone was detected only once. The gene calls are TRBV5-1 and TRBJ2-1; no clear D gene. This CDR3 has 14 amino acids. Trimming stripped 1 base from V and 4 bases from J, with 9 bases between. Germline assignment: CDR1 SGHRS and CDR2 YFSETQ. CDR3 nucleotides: TGCGCCAGCAGCTTGTCCCAGGCGTACAATGAGCAGTTCTTC. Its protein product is CASSLSQAYNEQFF.

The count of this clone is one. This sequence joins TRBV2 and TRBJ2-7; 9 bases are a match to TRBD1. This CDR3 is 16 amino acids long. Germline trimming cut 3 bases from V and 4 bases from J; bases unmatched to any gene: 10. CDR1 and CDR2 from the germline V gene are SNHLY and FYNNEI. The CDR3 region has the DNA TGTGCCAGCAGTGAGGGTCAAACAGGGGGCTGGTACGAGCAGTACTTC. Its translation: CASSEGQTGGWYEQYF.

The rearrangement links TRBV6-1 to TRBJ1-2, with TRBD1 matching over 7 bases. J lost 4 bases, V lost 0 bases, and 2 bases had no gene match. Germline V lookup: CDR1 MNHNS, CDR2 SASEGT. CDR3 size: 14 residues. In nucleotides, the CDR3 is TGTGCCAGCAGTGAAGCGGGACAGCCCTATGGCTACACCTTC. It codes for CASSEAGQPYGYTF.

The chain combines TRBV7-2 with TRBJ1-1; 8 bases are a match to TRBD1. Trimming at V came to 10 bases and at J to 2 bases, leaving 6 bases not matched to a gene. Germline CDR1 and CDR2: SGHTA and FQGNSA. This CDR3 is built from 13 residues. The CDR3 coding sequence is TGTGCCACCAGGGACAGGAGAAACACTGAAGCTTTCTTT. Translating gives CATRDRRNTEAFF.

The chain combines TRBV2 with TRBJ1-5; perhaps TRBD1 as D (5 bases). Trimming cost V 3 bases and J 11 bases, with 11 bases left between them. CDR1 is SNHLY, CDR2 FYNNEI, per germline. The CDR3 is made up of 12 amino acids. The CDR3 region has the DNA TGTGCCAGCAGTGACCGCGGGGCAGCCCAGCATTTT. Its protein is CASSDRGAAQHF.

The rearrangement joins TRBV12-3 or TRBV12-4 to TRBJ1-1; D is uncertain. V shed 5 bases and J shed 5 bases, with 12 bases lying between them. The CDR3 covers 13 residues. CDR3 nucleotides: TGTGCCAGCAGTACTGCCGGGGATACTGAAGCTTTCTTT. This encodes CASSTAGDTEAFF.

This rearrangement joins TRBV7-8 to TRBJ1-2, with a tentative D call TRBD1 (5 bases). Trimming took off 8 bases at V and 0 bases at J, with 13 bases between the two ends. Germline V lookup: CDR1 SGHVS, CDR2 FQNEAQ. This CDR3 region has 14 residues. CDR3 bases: TGTGCCAGCGGCCACAGGACGACTAACTATGGCTACACCTTC. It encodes CASGHRTTNYGYTF.

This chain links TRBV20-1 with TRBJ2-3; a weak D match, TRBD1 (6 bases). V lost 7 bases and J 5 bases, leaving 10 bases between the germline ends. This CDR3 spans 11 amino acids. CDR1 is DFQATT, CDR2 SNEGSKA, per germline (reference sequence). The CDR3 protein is CSGQARDTQYF. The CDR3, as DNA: TGCAGTGGACAGGCCAGAGATACGCAGTATTTT.

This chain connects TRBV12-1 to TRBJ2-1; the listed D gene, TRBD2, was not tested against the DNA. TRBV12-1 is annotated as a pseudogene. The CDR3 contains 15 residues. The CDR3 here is CASSFLAGAYNEQFF. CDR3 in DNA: TGTGCCAGCAGCTTTCTGGCGGGGGCCTACAATGAGCAGTTCTTC.